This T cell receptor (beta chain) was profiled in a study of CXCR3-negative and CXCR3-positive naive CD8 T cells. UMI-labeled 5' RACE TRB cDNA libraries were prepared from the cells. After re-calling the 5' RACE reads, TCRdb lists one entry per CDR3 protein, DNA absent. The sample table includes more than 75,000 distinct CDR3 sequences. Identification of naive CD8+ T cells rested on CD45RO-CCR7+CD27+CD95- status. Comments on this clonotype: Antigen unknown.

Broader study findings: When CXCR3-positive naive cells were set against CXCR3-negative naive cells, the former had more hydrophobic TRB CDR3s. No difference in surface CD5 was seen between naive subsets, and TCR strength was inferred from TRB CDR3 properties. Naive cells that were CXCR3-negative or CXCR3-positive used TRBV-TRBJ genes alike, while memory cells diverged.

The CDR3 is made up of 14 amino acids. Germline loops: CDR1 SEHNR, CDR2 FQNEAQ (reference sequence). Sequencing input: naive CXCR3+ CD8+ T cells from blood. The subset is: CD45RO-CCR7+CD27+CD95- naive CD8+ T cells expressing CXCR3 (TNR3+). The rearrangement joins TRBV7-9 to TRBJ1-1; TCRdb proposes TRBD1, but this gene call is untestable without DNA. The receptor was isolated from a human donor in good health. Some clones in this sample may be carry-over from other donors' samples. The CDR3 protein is CASSPGTSNTEAFF. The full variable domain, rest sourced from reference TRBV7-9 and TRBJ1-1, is DTGVSQNPRHKITKRGQNVTFRCDPISEHNRLYWYRQTLGQGPEFLTYFQNEAQLEKSRLLSDRFSAERPKGSFSTLEIQRTEQGDSAMYLCASSPGTSNTEAFFGQGTRLTVV.